This TCR beta chain originates from a study of PD-1 blockade in classical Hodgkin lymphoma. Study background: Patients were dosed intravenously with nivolumab at 3 mg/kg every 2 weeks. Points from the study as a whole: As was reported, newly diagnosed patients showed lower baseline TCR diversity than healthy donors did. Prior to therapy, complete responders displayed diversity much like that of newly diagnosed patients. CD4+ TCR diversity rose significantly by C4D1, and CD8+ TCR diversity did not.

V lost 0 bases and J lost 11, with 14 bases in between. This CDR3 is 14 amino acids long. Germline lookup yields CDR1 LGHNA and CDR2 YNFKEQ. Profiled with immunoSEQ multiplex PCR; TCRdb holds only in-frame clones, not every one. The sample has nearly 25,000 clones; about 70% are singletons. Comments on this clone: The antigen is unknown.

Following autologous stem cell transplantation, relapse occurred in every patient, and exposure to brentuximab vedotin varied. The sequences come from peripheral blood mononuclear cells (PBMCs), collected at baseline. The sequence came from a human donor with classical Hodgkin lymphoma. This chain links TRBV4-2 with TRBJ1-5; a weak D match, TRBD1 (6 bases). DNA for the CDR3: TGTGCCAGCAGCCAAGATAGAGCAGGGGTAGCCCAGCATTTT. It codes for CASSQDRAGVAQHF.